A single T cell receptor beta chain is shown here with its context. Its specificity is unknown. Patients included in sequencing had previously demonstrated CD8+CD57+ cell expansion by flow cytometry. Severe acquired aplastic anemia was diagnosed in all patients. The data originate from a study of CD8+CD57+ T cells in acquired aplastic anemia. Study in general: Isolated CD4+ and CD8+ cells, once sorted, yielded DNA averaging roughly 3 ug. Overall study findings and caveats: Levels of CD8+ Simpson's diversity were not significantly distinct in patients versus controls. Patients had around 28 CD8+ CDR3 sequences in common with controls (the shared set).

CDR3 and TCR beta VDJ profiling relied on genomic DNA as the template. TCRdb reanalysed the reads using MiXCR and keeps one entry per CDR3 protein. The sample contains 150,000 to 200,000 distinct CDR3 sequences, roughly 48% of which appear only once. The V end lost 2 bases, the J end lost 4 bases, and 18 bases lay between the germline ends. Per germline, CDR1 WNHNN and CDR2 SYGVQD (reference sequence). The CDR3 runs to 16 residues. This clonotype was sampled from a human donor with aplastic anemia. The J gene is TRBJ2-7, the V gene TRBV10-1; TRBD1 might be the D (5 bases). Sequencing was performed on sorted CD4+, CD8+, or CD8+CD57+ T cells (not recorded which) from PBMCs. CDR3 nucleotide sequence: TGCGCCAGCAGTGAGGACAGAGCCAATAGCTCATACGAGCAGTACTTC. Translating gives CASSEDRANSSYEQYF.